This T cell receptor (beta chain) was identified during a study of T cell responses to AZD1222 COVID-19 vaccine. Study information: Pooled together were second doses at about 4 or about 12 weeks. General study points: Repertoires were collected only later (after the peak T cell response had occurred). Donors were chiefly white British, with a greater number of females, and clonal diversity was perhaps underestimated.

The repertoire was sequenced with immunoSEQ multiplex PCR; TCRdb's copy has only in-frame clones and lacks some. The sample includes fewer than 150,000 clones, 70% to 90% seen only once; the top ten take 5% to 7%. Worth noting for this clone: Its specificity is not known.

The receptor's source is an adult in good health. Sequencing was performed on peripheral blood, taken on day 0 of AZD1222 vaccination.

The CDR3 DNA is TGTGCCACCCAATCCATAGGCAATCAGCCCCAGCATTTT. It is translated as CATQSIGNQPQHF. The chain employs TRBV19 and TRBJ1-5, with no clear D. Per the germline V gene, CDR1 is LNHDA and CDR2 is SQIVND (reference sequence). The CDR3 extends over 13 amino acids. V was trimmed by 10 bases and J by 2 bases, leaving 12 bases between them.